This passage covers 13 T cell receptor beta chains from one sample sequenced in a study of blood T cell repertoires in COVID-19. Data came from immunoSEQ multiplex PCR; TCRdb stores just in-frame clones and leaves some out. The data contain around 180,000 clones, approximately 80% of them singletons. Sequencing used peripheral blood. These receptors were collected from a woman of 80 years or more with COVID-19, enrolled during active disease.

The chain combines TRBV27 with TRBJ2-5, with a weak D call TRBD1 (6 bases). CDR3 size: 16 residues. The V gene's germline CDR1 is MNHEY and CDR2 SMNVEV (reference sequence). V lost 2 bases and J 2 bases, leaving 15 bases between the germline ends. The CDR3: CASSLIGQGLQETQYF. The CDR3 DNA sequence: TGTGCCAGCAGTTTAATAGGCCAGGGGCTACAAGAGACCCAGTACTTC.

The chain has TRBV19 and TRBJ2-5, with 10 bases fitting TRBD2. Germline V CDR1 and CDR2: LNHDA, SQIVND (reference sequence). The CDR3 is made up of 15 amino acids. The J segment lost 3 bases and the V segment lost 7 bases, leaving 8 bases of the junction unmatched. Here the CDR3 reads CASNPSGSQKETQYF. In nucleotides, the CDR3 is TGTGCCAGTAACCCTAGCGGGAGTCAAAAAGAGACCCAGTACTTC.

The V gene is TRBV4-1, the J gene TRBJ1-2; 12 nucleotides line up with TRBD1. Germline V CDR1 and CDR2: MGHRA, YSYEKL. This CDR3 spans 13 amino acids. V was pared by 6 bases and J by 8 bases, with 4 bases of the junction left unmatched. For the CDR3, the DNA is TGCGCCAGCAGGGGGACAGGGGGCAGAGGCTACACCTTC. As protein: CASRGTGGRGYTF.

The gene calls are TRBV4-1 and TRBJ2-7; 14 bases are shared with TRBD2. J gave up 6 bases and V 5 bases, and 9 bases lay outside the gene matches. The germline V gene encodes CDR1 MGHRA and CDR2 YSYEKL. The CDR3 length is 16 residues. The CDR3 DNA reads as TGCGCCAGCAGCGCTCGACTAGCGGGGGGGTTTGTCGAGCAGTACTTC. Translated: CASSARLAGGFVEQYF.

V gene TRBV12-5 combines with J gene TRBJ1-2; possible D gene TRBD1, 6 bases. The CDR3 is made up of 15 amino acids. Trimming cost V 0 bases and J 3 bases, with 11 bases left between them. Germline V lookup: CDR1 LGHNT, CDR2 FRNRAP. CDR3 DNA: TGTGCTAGTGGTTTGGTCGTGACAGGACACTATGGCTACACCTTC. It translates to CASGLVVTGHYGYTF.

V gene TRBV5-4 combines with J gene TRBJ1-4; D not certain. V was pared by 1 base and J by 8 bases, with 9 bases between. This CDR3 is built from 13 residues. Germline V gives CDR1 SGHNT, CDR2 YYREEE (reference sequence). The CDR3 loop is CASSLSPREKLFF. CDR3 DNA sequence: TGTGCCAGCAGCTTGTCCCCGAGGGAAAAACTGTTTTTT.

J is TRBJ1-5 and V is TRBV6-5; D remains ambiguous. V lost 2 bases and J lost 7, with 9 bases in between. This CDR3 is 13 amino acids long. Germline V gives CDR1 MNHEY, CDR2 SVGAGI. This CDR3 reads CASSYGDGQPQHF. CDR3 sequence (DNA): TGTGCCAGCAGTTACGGAGACGGACAGCCCCAGCATTTT.

This clone was found once. The chain combines TRBV6-5 with TRBJ1-1; perhaps TRBD1 as D (5 bases). Trimming pared 6 bases from V and 7 bases from J, leaving 18 bases between. Germline V CDR1 and CDR2: MNHEY, SVGAGI. There are 14 residues in the CDR3. The CDR3 nucleotides are TGTGCCAGCAGAGCGGGGGGGGAGATGGGTGAAGCTTTCTTT. This translates into CASRAGGEMGEAFF.

The chain recombines TRBV5-1 with TRBJ2-3; 15 nucleotides match TRBD2. In germline, CDR1 is SGHRS, CDR2 YFSETQ. The CDR3 is made up of 15 amino acids. V lost 5 bases and J lost 6; bases outside the gene matches: 4. CDR3 sequence: CASRQGLAGGDTQYF. CDR3 in DNA: TGCGCCAGCAGACAAGGACTAGCGGGAGGGGATACGCAGTATTTT.

CDR3 nucleotides: TGCGCCAGCAGCCAAGGGGGCGCGGGGAGCTATGGCTACACCTTC. Amino acids: CASSQGGAGSYGYTF. The V and J genes are TRBV4-1 and TRBJ1-2; tentative D call: TRBD1 (5 bases). The CDR3 runs 15 residues. Per the germline V gene, CDR1 is MGHRA and CDR2 is YSYEKL. V was cut by 1 base and J by 4 bases, with 13 bases left in between.

The genes are TRBV5-1 and TRBJ2-7; TRBD1 matches at 7 bases. This CDR3 has 13 residues. The V and J ends lost 4 bases and 3 bases, in that order; junction bases with no gene match: 4. The germline V gene encodes CDR1 SGHRS and CDR2 YFSETQ. CDR3 DNA sequence: TGCGCCAGCAGCCCTCAGGGGGACTACGAGCAGTACTTC. Amino acids: CASSPQGDYEQYF.

The chain carries TRBV4-2 and TRBJ2-3; maybe TRBD2 (6 bases). CDR3 length: 16 amino acids. V lost 1 base and J lost 2, with 13 bases in between. CDR1 and CDR2 from the germline V gene are LGHNA and YNFKEQ. For the CDR3, the DNA is TGTGCCAGCAGCCAAGGAACCGCGGGGCCCACAGATACGCAGTATTTT. Protein product: CASSQGTAGPTDTQYF.

In its sample, this clone was seen many times. The chain carries TRBV10-2 and TRBJ1-1; maybe TRBD1 (5 bases). CDR3 length equals 18 residues. Germline V CDR1 and CDR2: WSHSY, SAAADI. The ends were cut back, 3 bases at V and 3 bases at J, with 23 bases in the middle. CDR3: CASSDSSGRGPRYTEAFF. The CDR3 DNA sequence: TGCGCCAGCAGTGATAGTAGTGGGAGGGGCCCGAGGTACACTGAAGCTTTCTTT.